Listed below are T cell receptor beta chains from one sample, sequenced in a study of HIV-infected patients and healthy controls. TCRdb analysed the 5' RACE reads with MiXCR anew, one entry per CDR3 protein. The sample holds roughly 10,000 distinct CDR3 sequences, around 7.5% seen once. Sequenced material: blood. The origin of the receptors is an adult in good health. The CDR3 runs from the conserved cysteine through the conserved F or W. D genes are given only for firm matches. Size values are once, few and many counts, or a class for expanded clones, and some rows have none.

v_call,j_call,d_call,clone_size,cdr3_aa,cdr3_nt
TRBV5-1,TRBJ1-5,NA,medium-sized,CASSPQGRNQPQHF,TGCGCCAGCAGCCCGCAGGGACGCAATCAGCCCCAGCATTTT
TRBV11-2,TRBJ2-1,NA,few,CASRMGGAEQFF,TGTGCCAGCAGAATGGGGGGGGCTGAGCAGTTCTTC
TRBV6-2/TRBV6-3,TRBJ2-1,TRBD2,many,CASSYPLGGAGVYNEQFF,TGTGCCAGCAGTTACCCCCTCGGGGGAGCGGGGGTCTACAATGAGCAGTTCTTC
TRBV15,TRBJ1-5,NA,NA,CATSRGKGQPQHF,TGTGCCACCAGCAGAGGGAAGGGTCAGCCCCAGCATTTT
TRBV7-2,TRBJ2-5,TRBD1,medium-sized,CASSKDRGGGETQYF,TGTGCCAGCAGCAAGGACAGGGGTGGAGGGGAGACCCAGTACTTC
TRBV5-1,TRBJ1-5,NA,once,CASSLEGSHQPQHF,TGCGCCAGCAGCTTGGAGGGTAGCCATCAGCCCCAGCATTTT
TRBV25-1,TRBJ2-1,NA,many,CASSEYFSTGGVPEQFF,TGTGCCAGCAGTGAATATTTTAGTACAGGGGGGGTCCCTGAGCAGTTCTTC
TRBV28,TRBJ1-5,NA,many,CASSAPGDAQPQHF,TGTGCCAGCAGCGCCCCAGGGGACGCTCAGCCCCAGCATTTT
TRBV7-3,TRBJ2-3,NA,medium-sized,CASSLAGSGDTQYF,TGTGCCAGCAGCTTAGCGGGATCTGGAGATACGCAGTATTTT
TRBV28,TRBJ2-3,NA,medium-sized,CASSRGLRTDTQYF,TGTGCCAGCAGCCGGGGCCTTCGCACAGATACGCAGTATTTT